This T cell receptor beta chain was recovered during a study of vaccination and CD4 T cells after COVID-19. Overall study: For control cultures, the treatment was a CEFX pool, an HIV-1 Nef pool, or no peptide.

The CDR3 extends over 11 amino acids. The germline V gene encodes CDR1 DFQATT and CDR2 SNEGSKA (reference sequence). The study's findings and limits: Researchers report that 304 of 307 vaccine-specific clones in convalescent patients proved spike mono-reactive.

This sample's treatment: roughly 10-day PBMC culture with coronavirus spike peptide pools or control peptides (ViraFEST assay). At days 3 and 7, half the medium was exchanged for fresh IL-2 medium. The table lists this clonotype with a few counts. No antigen is known for it. Cultured CD4+ T cells had their DNA profiled by the Oncomine TCR Beta short-read assay. TCRdb used MiXCR to reprocess the PCR reads, holding one entry per CDR3 protein. The sample records over 15,000 distinct CDR3 sequences, around 45% being singletons. V is TRBV20-1 and J is TRBJ1-2; D ambiguous. What was sequenced was CD4+ T cells from blood, cultured in vitro. This sequence was found in a human donor who had recovered from COVID-19. The CDR3 DNA follows: TGCAGCGCCACAGAGAGAGGGGGCTACACCTTC. It translates to CSATERGGYTF.